The 29 T cell receptor beta chains reported below all come from one sample, sequenced in a study of T cell responses to AZD1222 COVID-19 vaccine. Using immunoSEQ multiplex PCR, the repertoire was profiled, and TCRdb retains in-frame clones only, with some absent. The sample records 80,000 or so clones, about 85% being singletons. This material consisted of peripheral blood, taken on day 0 of AZD1222 vaccination. The receptors shown here come from an adult in good health.

This chain joins TRBV6-5 and TRBJ1-1; 8 bases fit TRBD1. The CDR3 contains 14 residues. Germline V CDR1 and CDR2: MNHEY, SVGAGI. V dropped 7 bases and J dropped 2; count of bases not matched to a gene: 6. CDR3 nucleotide sequence: TGTGCCAGCATCGAACAGGGGGGAAACACTGAAGCTTTCTTT. Amino acids: CASIEQGGNTEAFF.

CDR3: CASSESDRVDTIYF. The CDR3 DNA follows: TGTGCCAGCAGTGAATCCGACAGGGTAGACACCATATATTTT. The chain joins TRBV6-1 to TRBJ1-3, with 7 bases identical to TRBD1. This CDR3 contains 14 residues. With V trimmed by 2 bases and J by 8 bases, 6 bases remained unmatched. Looked up from germline, CDR1 is MNHNS and CDR2 is SASEGT.

This chain connects TRBV6-2 or TRBV6-3 to TRBJ1-5; a possible D gene is TRBD1 (5 bases). The V gene lost 1 base and the J gene lost 6 bases, with 13 bases spanning the gap. Germline CDR1 reads MNHEY; CDR2 reads SVGEGT. The CDR3 sequence is 15 residues long. CDR3 bases: TGTGCCAGCAGTTACTTGGCCAGGGCGAGTCAGCCCCAGCATTTT. Residues: CASSYLARASQPQHF.

The chain combines TRBV7-3 with TRBJ2-5; 9 positions match TRBD1. J lost 1 base, V lost 5 bases, and 5 bases had no gene match. Germline CDR1 is SGHTA and CDR2 is FQGTGA. This CDR3 is built from 15 residues. Here the CDR3 DNA reads TGTGCCAGCAGCATAGGACAGGGGCTCCAAGAGACCCAGTACTTC. Its translation is CASSIGQGLQETQYF.

This clone occurred a few times. V and J are TRBV12-3 or TRBV12-4 and TRBJ1-1; 8 nucleotides line up with TRBD1. The CDR3 sequence is 12 residues long. V gave up 6 bases and J gave up 6 bases; unmatched junction bases: 3. CDR3 loop: CASRGQGPEAFF. In DNA, the CDR3 is TGTGCCAGCAGAGGACAGGGCCCTGAAGCTTTCTTT.

The rearrangement links TRBV19 to TRBJ1-6, with D unclear. The V gene's germline CDR1 is LNHDA and CDR2 SQIVND (reference sequence). The ends were cut back, 5 bases at V and 0 bases at J, with 11 bases in the middle. CDR3 length equals 16 residues. The DNA of the CDR3 is TGTGCCAGTAGTTTGACTGTGAGCTCCTATAATTCACCCCTCCACTTT. Amino acid sequence: CASSLTVSSYNSPLHF.

CDR3 DNA sequence: TGTGCCAGCAGCAGAAACAGGGAGTCGCATGAGCAGTACTTC. It yields the protein CASSRNRESHEQYF. The chain uses TRBV7-8 and TRBJ2-7; a possible D gene is TRBD1 (6 bases). Looked up from germline, CDR1 is SGHVS and CDR2 is FQNEAQ. Trimming removed 5 bases from V and 7 bases from J, with 18 bases in between. CDR3 length equals 14 residues.

Points on this clone: Other DNA sequences of this sample code for an identical CDR3. The rearrangement uses TRBV7-2 and TRBJ1-2; D is unresolved. The CDR3 contains 12 residues. Germline V gene data show CDR1 as SGHTA and CDR2 as FQGNSA. Deletions cut 2 bases from V and 5 bases from J, with 6 bases between. The CDR3 spells CASSLTGYGYTF. CDR3 in DNA: TGTGCCAGCAGCTTAACGGGGTATGGCTACACCTTC.

The sample holds one count of this clone. This chain uses TRBV28 with TRBJ2-7, with D possibly matching TRBD2 (5 bases). Germline CDR1 MDHEN, CDR2 SYDVKM. The CDR3 sequence is 12 residues long. Trimming pared 10 bases from V and 5 bases from J, leaving 15 bases between. CDR3 in DNA: TGTGCCACCCGAGGAGGAGTAGACGAGCAGTACTTC. Protein product: CATRGGVDEQYF. The variable domain in full, with the rest retrieved from reference TRBV28 and TRBJ2-7, is DVKVTQSSRYLVKRTGEKVFLECVQDMDHENMFWYRQDPGLGLRLIYFSYDVKMKEKGDIPEGYSVSREKKERFSLILESASTNQTSMYLCATRGGVDEQYFGPGTRLTVT.

The chain joins TRBV6-6 to TRBJ1-2; 7 bases map to TRBD1. The V and J ends lost 6 bases and 8 bases, in that order; junction bases with no gene match: 12. The CDR3 spans 14 residues. Germline V lookup: CDR1 MNHNY, CDR2 SVGAGI (reference sequence). CDR3 region: CASSKDRSAAGYTF. CDR3 nucleotide sequence: TGTGCCAGCAGCAAGGACAGGTCGGCCGCCGGCTACACCTTC.

This clone was picked up a small number of times. The rearrangement uses TRBV6-5 and TRBJ1-4; D gene ambiguous. Trimming removed 6 bases at V and 5 bases at J, with 10 bases between. This CDR3 has 13 residues. Germline CDR1 and CDR2: MNHEY and SVGAGI. The CDR3 spells CASSRTANEKLFF. The CDR3 DNA sequence: TGTGCCAGCAGCAGAACTGCGAATGAAAAACTGTTTTTT.

The rearrangement uses TRBV18 and TRBJ1-5; perhaps TRBD1 as D (5 bases). This CDR3 contains 15 residues. The germline V gene encodes CDR1 KGHSH and CDR2 LQKENI. With 0 bases removed from V and 3 bases from J, the gap between germline ends came to 9 bases. The CDR3 region has the DNA TGTGCCAGCTCACCACCAGAAGGGGTCAATCAGCCCCAGCATTTT. Translated, it gives CASSPPEGVNQPQHF.

This clone was seen a single time. This rearrangement joins TRBV5-1 to TRBJ1-5, with 7 bases lining up with TRBD1. CDR3 length: 15 residues. V dropped 0 bases and J dropped 2; count of bases not matched to a gene: 2. CDR1 and CDR2 (germline): SGHRS, YFSETQ. This CDR3 reads CASSLDGQGNQPQHF. The DNA of the CDR3 is TGCGCCAGCAGCTTGGATGGACAGGGCAATCAGCCCCAGCATTTT.

J is TRBJ1-2 and V is TRBV19, with D unclear. Trimming cost V 1 base and J 6 bases, with 21 bases left between them. Germline CDR1 and CDR2: LNHDA and SQIVND (reference sequence). This CDR3 spans 17 amino acids. CDR3: CASSIAVRAGGFNGYTF. For the CDR3, the DNA is TGTGCCAGTAGTATAGCAGTAAGGGCAGGCGGCTTTAATGGCTACACCTTC.

This rearrangement joins TRBV7-9 to TRBJ2-7, with 8 bases aligning to TRBD1. The V gene end was trimmed by 4 bases and the J gene end by 4 bases; junction bases not matched to a gene: 12. The CDR3 loop spans 16 amino acids. Germline V gives CDR1 SEHNR, CDR2 FQNEAQ (reference sequence). CDR3 residues: CASSSSIRGRKYEQYF. The CDR3 nucleotides are TGTGCCAGCAGCTCCTCAATCAGGGGGCGCAAATACGAGCAGTACTTC.

V usage is TRBV7-9 and J usage is TRBJ2-6; D is uncertain. With 8 bases removed from V and 0 bases from J, the gap between germline ends came to 5 bases. The CDR3 loop spans 13 amino acids. Germline CDR1 SEHNR, CDR2 FQNEAQ (reference sequence). The CDR3 region has the DNA TGTGCCAGCCAGGACTCTGGGGCCAACGTCCTGACTTTC. Amino acids: CASQDSGANVLTF.

A few counts support this clone. V is TRBV6-5 and J is TRBJ2-7; D perhaps matches TRBD2 (5 bases). The CDR3 totals 15 residues. Deletions cut 7 bases from V and 7 bases from J, with 23 bases between. CDR1 and CDR2 (germline): MNHEY, SVGAGI. CDR3 in amino acids: CASTHPRGMDGEQYF. DNA of the CDR3: TGTGCCAGCACCCACCCCCGAGGGATGGACGGGGAGCAGTACTTC.

This clone was seen only a few times. The rearrangement joins TRBV2 to TRBJ1-5; no clear D. The germline V gene has CDR1 SNHLY and CDR2 FYNNEI. This CDR3 comprises 15 residues. Deletions cut 1 base from V and 0 bases from J, with 7 bases between. The CDR3 protein is CASSEEWVSNQPQHF. CDR3 coding DNA: TGTGCCAGCAGTGAAGAGTGGGTTAGCAATCAGCCCCAGCATTTT.

The V call is TRBV3-1 (or the pseudogene TRBV3-2), the J call TRBJ1-1; no firm D call. Per germline, CDR1 LGHDT and CDR2 YNNKEL (reference sequence). V lost 4 bases and J 1 base, leaving 13 bases between the germline ends. The CDR3 extends over 15 amino acids. CDR3 nucleotides: TGTGCCAGCAGCCGGACCCATGCCACGAACACTGAAGCTTTCTTT. This translates into CASSRTHATNTEAFF.

This clone is a singleton in its sample. The chain joins TRBV5-4 to TRBJ2-7; 8 nucleotides agree with TRBD2. CDR3 length: 16 residues. The germline V gene encodes CDR1 SGHNT and CDR2 YYREEE (reference sequence). V lost 2 bases and J lost 1; bases outside the gene matches: 8. In DNA form, the CDR3 reads TGTGCCAGCAGCTTAGGCGGATTAGCGGGATCCTACGAGCAGTACTTC. It is translated as CASSLGGLAGSYEQYF.

The CDR3 loop is CASMAGGTDTQYF. The CDR3 DNA reads as TGTGCCAGCATGGCAGGGGGCACAGATACGCAGTATTTT. This sequence joins TRBV6-6 and TRBJ2-3, with a tentative D call TRBD1 (6 bases). Deletions cut 7 bases from V and 1 base from J, with 9 bases between. The germline V gene encodes CDR1 MNHNY and CDR2 SVGAGI (reference sequence). The CDR3 spans 13 residues.

The chain couples TRBV5-1 to TRBJ2-2; 9 bases are shared with TRBD2. The germline CDR1 and CDR2 sequences are SGHRS and YFSETQ. The CDR3 covers 16 residues. Germline trimming cut 2 bases from V and 4 bases from J; bases unmatched to any gene: 6. DNA of the CDR3: TGCGCCAGCAGCTTCGTAGCGGGAGCGGGCACCGGGGAGCTGTTTTTT. Its translation is CASSFVAGAGTGELFF.

The chain employs TRBV19 and TRBJ2-3; D gene ambiguous. This CDR3 contains 11 residues. Between the trimmed V and J ends, which lost 2 bases and 6 bases, there was a span of 3 bases. Germline CDR1 LNHDA, CDR2 SQIVND (reference sequence). The CDR3 sequence: CASSIRDTQYF. The CDR3 nucleotides are TGTGCCAGTAGTATAAGGGATACGCAGTATTTT.

CDR3 loop: CASSSQAGSYSNQPQHF. The CDR3 nucleotides are TGTGCCAGCAGCTCCCAGGCCGGCTCCTATAGCAATCAGCCCCAGCATTTT. This chain connects TRBV7-2 to TRBJ1-5; D unresolved. Trimming pared 4 bases from V and 0 bases from J, leaving 16 bases between. Germline V gene data show CDR1 as SGHTA and CDR2 as FQGNSA. This CDR3 contains 17 residues. The full variable domain, rest sourced from reference TRBV7-2 and TRBJ1-5, is GAGVSQSPSNKVTEKGKDVELRCDPISGHTALYWYRQSLGQGLEFLIYFQGNSAPDKSGLPSDRFSAERTGGSVSTLTIQRTQQEDSAVYLCASSSQAGSYSNQPQHFGDGTRLSIL.

This rearrangement joins TRBV6-5 to TRBJ1-5, with TRBD1 matching over 7 bases. The germline V gene has CDR1 MNHEY and CDR2 SVGAGI. The CDR3 sequence is 15 residues long. With 4 bases clipped from V and 4 bases from J, the junction kept 7 bases outside the gene matches. The CDR3 coding sequence is TGTGCCAGCAGTTCCACAGGGGAGTTGAATCAGCCCCAGCATTTT. It encodes CASSSTGELNQPQHF.

The chain recombines TRBV29-1 with TRBJ1-5; 12 bases map to TRBD1. The ends lost 3 bases at V and 3 bases at J; junction bases unmatched: 6. The V gene's germline CDR1 is SQVTM and CDR2 ANQGSEA. The CDR3 length is 16 residues. The CDR3 DNA reads TGCAGCGTTGAGCTCGGGACAGGGGGCCTCAATCAGCCCCAGCATTTT. This gives the protein CSVELGTGGLNQPQHF.

V is TRBV5-4 and J is TRBJ1-3; a possible D gene is TRBD1 (5 bases). The ends were cut back, 3 bases at V and 5 bases at J, with 12 bases in the middle. The CDR3 runs to 14 residues. Germline V CDR1 and CDR2: SGHNT, YYREEE (reference sequence). CDR3 amino acids: CASSYQGLRNTIYF. The CDR3 nucleotides read TGTGCCAGCAGCTACCAGGGTCTAAGAAACACCATATATTTT.

Regarding this clone: One junction end does not reproduce the germline sequence, and a read error may be involved. The rearrangement uses TRBV7-3 and TRBJ2-1, with 7 bases that match TRBD2. The CDR3 covers 16 residues. Germline assignment: CDR1 SGHTA and CDR2 FQGTGA. The CDR3 protein is CASSLTGGGQYNEQFF. CDR3 DNA sequence: TGTGCCAGCAGCCTAACGGGGGGAGGGCAATACAATGAGCAGTTCTTC.

V is TRBV18 and J is TRBJ1-6, with 7 bases that match TRBD1. The CDR3 is made up of 14 amino acids. J was trimmed by 6 bases and V by 5 bases; bases with no gene match: 4. Per the germline V gene, CDR1 is KGHSH and CDR2 is LQKENI. The CDR3 region is CASSVQGPNSPLHF. In DNA, the CDR3 is TGTGCCAGCTCAGTACAGGGGCCTAATTCACCCCTCCACTTT.